The 32 T cell receptor beta chains in this list originate from one sample, sequenced in a study of blood T cell repertoires in COVID-19. The data were produced by immunoSEQ multiplex PCR, yet TCRdb's version contains in-frame clones alone and is incomplete. In the table there are 350,000 to 400,000 clones, around nine tenths of which are singletons. The sample was PBMCs or T cells enriched from blood (not recorded which). These receptors all come from a woman in her twenties or thirties with acute COVID-19.

This rearrangement joins TRBV7-9 to TRBJ1-5, with TRBD1 as a possible D gene (6 bases). Between the trimmed V and J ends, which lost 4 bases and 6 bases, there was a span of 13 bases. CDR3 length: 14 amino acids. Germline CDR1 and CDR2: SEHNR and FQNEAQ (reference sequence). The CDR3 DNA reads as TGTGCCAGCAGCTCGCAGGGGCTGGGTCAGCCCCAGCATTTT. It yields the protein CASSSQGLGQPQHF.

The chain employs TRBV10-3 and TRBJ2-1, with 15 nucleotides matching TRBD2. Germline CDR1 and CDR2: ENHRY and SYGVKD. The length of the CDR3 is 16 residues. V shed 6 bases and J 7 bases; nucleotides not matched to a gene: 7. The CDR3 nucleotides read TGTGCCATCAGCCCGGGACTAGCGGGGGGTAGGAATGAGCAGTTCTTC. Translating gives CAISPGLAGGRNEQFF.

The genes are TRBV19 and TRBJ2-2, with 7 bases identical to TRBD1. The CDR3 loop spans 14 amino acids. Trimming removed 3 bases from V and 7 bases from J; junction bases left unmatched: 5. CDR1 LNHDA and CDR2 SQIVND come from the germline V gene (reference sequence). Here the CDR3 DNA reads TGTGCCAGTAGTATTGGGACAGTATTCGGGGAGCTGTTTTTT. Translation: CASSIGTVFGELFF.

This clone was detected once. The rearrangement links TRBV19 to TRBJ1-1; TRBD1 aligns across 11 bases. Germline V gene sequence: CDR1 LNHDA, CDR2 SQIVND (reference sequence). Losses at the gene ends were 3 bases for V and 6 bases for J; bases not matched to a gene: 0. This CDR3 comprises 13 residues. The CDR3, as DNA: TGTGCCAGTAGTATGGGACAGGGGGCTGAAGCTTTCTTT. Translated: CASSMGQGAEAFF.

The V call is TRBV19, the J call TRBJ1-1; 7 bases line up with TRBD1. V was pared by 6 bases and J by 6 bases, with 10 bases of the junction left unmatched. The CDR3 sequence is 14 residues long. Germline CDR1 reads LNHDA; CDR2 reads SQIVND (reference sequence). CDR3 nucleotides: TGTGCCAGTAGGTTGGGACAGCCCCGTCCTGAAGCTTTCTTT. Its translation: CASRLGQPRPEAFF.

This chain connects TRBV5-1 to TRBJ1-4; 9 bases match TRBD1. Germline V gene sequence: CDR1 SGHRS, CDR2 YFSETQ. CDR3 size: 15 residues. Trimming took 4 bases from V and 7 from J; bases not matched to a gene: 8. As DNA, the CDR3 is TGCGCCAGCAGCGAGCCGGGACAGGGCGGTGAAAAACTGTTTTTT. Encoded protein: CASSEPGQGGEKLFF.

This chain uses TRBV30 with TRBJ2-3; a weak D match, TRBD1 (6 bases). Germline CDR1 is GTSNPN and CDR2 is SVGIG (reference sequence). This CDR3 has 14 residues. Trimming removed 4 bases from V and 3 bases from J, with 14 bases in between. The CDR3 region has the DNA TGTGCCTGGACCCCCCAGGGGTGGACAGATACGCAGTATTTT. Its translation: CAWTPQGWTDTQYF.

This chain links TRBV5-6 with TRBJ2-7; the D is unclear. The CDR3 has 14 amino acids. Germline CDR1 SGHDT, CDR2 YYEEEE. Between the trimmed V and J ends, which lost 1 base and 5 bases, there was a span of 13 bases. CDR3 protein: CASSLTRLRNEQYF. Here the CDR3 DNA reads TGTGCCAGCAGCTTGACCAGGCTCCGCAACGAGCAGTACTTC. The full variable domain, with the rest looked up from reference TRBV5-6 and TRBJ2-7, is DAGVTQSPTHLIKTRGQQVTLRCSPKSGHDTVSWYQQALGQGPQFIFQYYEEEERQRGNFPDRFSGHQFPNYSSELNVNALLLGDSALYLCASSLTRLRNEQYFGPGTRLTVT.

The chain has TRBV5-5 and TRBJ1-2; 8 bases are a match to TRBD1. With V trimmed by 0 bases and J by 5 bases, 6 bases remained unmatched. The V gene's germline CDR1 is SGHKS and CDR2 YYEKEE (reference sequence). The CDR3 is 15 residues long. CDR3 amino acids: CASSLAAGGAYGYTF. The CDR3 coding sequence is TGTGCCAGCAGCTTGGCCGCAGGGGGCGCGTATGGCTACACCTTC.

This clone was picked up a small number of times. The chain has TRBV5-1 and TRBJ1-1; 9 bases align to TRBD1. The V gene end was trimmed by 1 base and the J gene end by 0 bases; junction bases not matched to a gene: 10. This CDR3 spans 18 amino acids. CDR1 and CDR2 (germline): SGHRS, YFSETQ. The CDR3 DNA is TGCGCCAGCAGCTTGTGGGGTGGACAGGGGTTGGTGAACACTGAAGCTTTCTTT. Amino acids: CASSLWGGQGLVNTEAFF.

The CDR3 region has the DNA TGTGCCAGCAGCTCCGACATTCGCGAGCAGTACTTC. Its translation is CASSSDIREQYF. The rearrangement joins TRBV7-8 to TRBJ2-7, with D unresolved. Germline assignment: CDR1 SGHVS and CDR2 FQNEAQ. This CDR3 is built from 12 residues. V was shortened by 4 bases and J by 6 bases, with 10 bases between the two germline ends.

This chain's CDR3 is CASSFRGTYEQYF. The CDR3 DNA sequence: TGCGCCAGCAGCTTCCGGGGTACCTACGAGCAGTACTTC. The J gene is TRBJ2-7, the V gene TRBV5-1, with a tentative D call TRBD2 (5 bases). CDR1 and CDR2 from the germline V gene are SGHRS and YFSETQ. The CDR3 is 13 amino acids. V was shortened by 2 bases and J by 2 bases, with 8 bases between the two germline ends.

The chain has TRBV7-8 and TRBJ1-1; D call uncertain. The CDR3 spans 13 residues. Germline lookup yields CDR1 SGHVS and CDR2 FQNEAQ. V gave up 2 bases and J gave up 4 bases, with 8 bases separating them. CDR3 loop: CASSLSGVTEAFF. The CDR3, as DNA: TGTGCCAGCAGCTTATCCGGGGTCACTGAAGCTTTCTTT.

The chain carries TRBV27 and TRBJ1-1; D gene unclear. This CDR3 region has 14 residues. V lost 5 bases to trimming and J lost 4 bases, with 14 bases between them. CDR1 and CDR2 from the germline V gene are MNHEY and SMNVEV (reference sequence). The CDR3 is CASSNAGESTEAFF. The CDR3 DNA reads TGTGCCAGCAGTAATGCAGGCGAGAGCACTGAAGCTTTCTTT.

The CDR3 protein is CASSLQAYFNSPLHF. DNA of the CDR3: TGTGCCAGCAGCTTACAGGCCTACTTCAATTCACCCCTCCACTTT. The chain is built from TRBV7-6 and TRBJ1-6; D is uncertain. Germline-derived CDR1 and CDR2 are SGHVS and FNYEAQ. The CDR3 contains 15 residues. V lost 2 bases and J 7 bases, leaving 12 bases between the germline ends.

V is TRBV7-2 and J is TRBJ2-3; TRBD2 aligns across 11 bases. J was trimmed by 2 bases and V by 3 bases; bases with no gene match: 4. CDR1 SGHTA and CDR2 FQGNSA come from the germline V gene. CDR3 size: 16 residues. The CDR3 sequence is CASSFLAGGLTDTQYF. Here the CDR3 DNA reads TGTGCCAGCAGCTTCCTAGCGGGGGGCCTCACAGATACGCAGTATTTT.

This clone has just a few counts. V and J are TRBV5-1 and TRBJ2-5; no reliable D call. This CDR3 is 11 amino acids long. Trimming took 7 bases from V and 2 from J, leaving 6 bases between them. Per the germline V gene, CDR1 is SGHRS and CDR2 is YFSETQ. The CDR3, as DNA: TGCGCCAGCGGAGTTCAAGAGACCCAGTACTTC. Its translation is CASGVQETQYF.

This chain joins TRBV2 and TRBJ2-3; D gene uncertain. The CDR3 spans 12 residues. Trimming shortened V by 3 bases and J by 4 bases, and 5 bases separated the two germline ends. Germline loops: CDR1 SNHLY, CDR2 FYNNEI. The CDR3: CASSDLADTQYF. The CDR3 nucleotides are TGTGCCAGCAGTGACCTTGCAGATACGCAGTATTTT.

In this sample, this clone turned up once. The chain uses TRBV7-2 and TRBJ1-4; no reliable D call. The germline V gene has CDR1 SGHTA and CDR2 FQGNSA. Trimming removed 0 bases at V and 3 bases at J, with 11 bases between. CDR3 length: 16 residues. The CDR3 coding sequence is TGTGCCAGCAGCTTAGCGGCGGGGTTTGCTAATGAAAAACTGTTTTTT. The encoded protein is CASSLAAGFANEKLFF.

This sequence joins TRBV18 and TRBJ1-2; D uncertain. Germline V gene data show CDR1 as KGHSH and CDR2 as LQKENI. V gave up 4 bases and J gave up 5 bases, with 8 bases separating them. The CDR3 consists of 12 residues. CDR3 in amino acids: CASSLKNYGYTF. CDR3 sequence (DNA): TGTGCCAGCTCACTCAAAAATTATGGCTACACCTTC. Based on the CDR3 plus reference TRBV18 and TRBJ1-2, the full variable domain is NAGVMQNPRHLVRRRGQEARLRCSPMKGHSHVYWYRQLPEEGLKFMVYLQKENIIDESGMPKERFSAEFPKEGPSILRIQQVVRGDSAAYFCASSLKNYGYTFGSGTRLTVV.

The chain uses TRBV7-3 and TRBJ1-6; no reliable D call. The CDR3 covers 15 residues. The V end was cut by 8 bases, the J end by 0 bases, with 11 bases between. Germline V CDR1 and CDR2: SGHTA, FQGTGA. CDR3: CASRSDISYNSPLHF. CDR3 coding DNA: TGTGCCAGCCGATCCGACATCTCCTATAATTCACCCCTCCACTTT. The variable domain in full, completed from reference TRBV7-3 and TRBJ1-6, reads GAGVSQTPSNKVTEKGKYVELRCDPISGHTALYWYRQSLGQGPEFLIYFQGTGAADDSGLPNDRFFAVRPEGSVSTLKIQRTERGDSAVYLCASRSDISYNSPLHFGNGTRLTVT.

The chain combines TRBV10-1 with TRBJ1-2; no reliable D call. The germline V and J ends were trimmed by 0 bases and 8 bases, with 10 bases remaining between them. Per the germline V gene, CDR1 is WNHNN and CDR2 is SYGVQD (reference sequence). This CDR3 comprises 13 residues. The CDR3 reads CASSESSGGGYTF. The CDR3 DNA sequence: TGCGCCAGCAGTGAGTCTTCGGGTGGGGGCTACACCTTC.

CDR3 coding DNA: TGTGCCAGCAGCCCTGCATATTGGAGCTCTGGAAACACCATATATTTT. Encoded protein: CASSPAYWSSGNTIYF. The chain joins TRBV14 to TRBJ1-3; D remains ambiguous. The CDR3 is made up of 16 amino acids. CDR1 is SGHDN, CDR2 FVKESK, per germline. The V end lost 4 bases, the J end lost 0 bases, and 13 bases lay between the germline ends.

The chain has TRBV6-5 and TRBJ1-6; possibly TRBD1 for D (6 bases). This CDR3 comprises 14 residues. The V gene lost 5 bases and the J gene lost 6 bases, with 11 bases spanning the gap. Germline V gives CDR1 MNHEY, CDR2 SVGAGI. In nucleotides, the CDR3 is TGTGCCAGCAGTAACCGACAGGTTAATTCACCCCTCCACTTT. It codes for CASSNRQVNSPLHF.

The V call is TRBV9, the J call TRBJ1-2; TRBD1 matches at 8 bases. After removal of 3 bases from V and 0 bases from J, the junction contained 16 bases not matched to a gene. Germline CDR1 SGDLS, CDR2 YYNGEE. This CDR3 spans 19 amino acids. CDR3 sequence: CASSASRWDRPIANYGYTF. The CDR3 DNA reads TGTGCCAGCAGCGCCTCAAGGTGGGACAGGCCCATAGCTAACTATGGCTACACCTTC.

A single count supports this clone. The CDR3 loop reads CASTDGGYNEQFF. The CDR3 DNA is TGTGCCAGCACCGATGGGGGGTACAATGAGCAGTTCTTC. The chain uses TRBV2 and TRBJ2-1; tentatively, D is TRBD2 (6 bases). This CDR3 region has 13 residues. V was trimmed by 7 bases and J by 4 bases, leaving 11 bases between them. From germline, CDR1 is SNHLY and CDR2 FYNNEI.

The chain recombines TRBV6-2 or TRBV6-3 with TRBJ1-6, with 8 bases identical to TRBD1. This CDR3 comprises 15 residues. Losses at the gene ends were 5 bases for V and 15 bases for J; bases not matched to a gene: 15. Germline V gives CDR1 MNHEY, CDR2 SVGEGT. CDR3 in DNA: TGTGCCAGCAGTAAACCGGGACAGGCTGGTTCAGACCTCCACTTT. Protein: CASSKPGQAGSDLHF.

This chain joins TRBV7-7 and TRBJ2-7; 8 bases map to TRBD1. CDR3 length equals 16 residues. The junction had 8 bases not matched to a gene; V was cut back by 2 bases and J by 2 bases. In germline, CDR1 is SSHAT, CDR2 FNYEAQ (reference sequence). CDR3 residues: CASSLPIRTGTYEQYF. In DNA, the CDR3 is TGTGCCAGCAGCTTACCGATCAGGACAGGGACCTACGAGCAGTACTTC.

This clone appeared once. The V and J genes are TRBV9 and TRBJ2-3; 10 bases fit TRBD2. The trim removed 7 bases at V and 6 bases at J, leaving 14 bases unmatched. The CDR3 spans 16 residues. The V gene's germline CDR1 is SGDLS and CDR2 YYNGEE. The CDR3 nucleotides are TGTGCCAGCTCTAGGCCCTCTAGCGGGGGCTGGGATACGCAGTATTTT. This translates into CASSRPSSGGWDTQYF.

V is TRBV5-1 and J is TRBJ2-2; D may be TRBD1 (6 bases). The CDR3 is 15 amino acids. V was trimmed by 1 base and J by 1 base, leaving 8 bases between them. Per the germline V gene, CDR1 is SGHRS and CDR2 is YFSETQ. Written as DNA, the CDR3 is TGCGCCAGCAGCTTGAAACAGGGGAACACCGGGGAGCTGTTTTTT. It codes for CASSLKQGNTGELFF.

The V and J genes are TRBV4-1 and TRBJ2-7, with a tentative D call TRBD2 (7 bases). With 5 bases removed from V and 4 bases from J, the gap between germline ends came to 21 bases. Germline CDR1 reads MGHRA; CDR2 reads YSYEKL. The CDR3 covers 16 residues. The CDR3 is CASSYKWPGGSYEQYF. The CDR3 DNA sequence: TGCGCCAGCAGCTACAAGTGGCCGGGGGGCTCATACGAGCAGTACTTC.

This rearrangement joins TRBV30 to TRBJ2-4; 8 bases agree with TRBD2. The V and J ends lost 5 bases and 0 bases, in that order; junction bases with no gene match: 15. There are 18 residues in the CDR3. The germline CDR1 and CDR2 sequences are GTSNPN and SVGIG (reference sequence). CDR3 sequence: CAWAPGTRKPLAKNIQYF. As DNA, the CDR3 is TGTGCCTGGGCCCCCGGGACTAGAAAACCCCTAGCCAAAAACATTCAGTACTTC.